This TCR beta chain comes out of a study of T cell repertoires in cytomegalovirus infection. The CDR3 sequence is 17 residues long. V was pared by 6 bases and J by 8 bases, with 28 bases between. Germline values: CDR1 MNHEY, CDR2 SMNVEV (reference sequence). One entry per CDR3 protein, called by TCRdb with MiXCR from the reads. The repertoire holds fewer than 550,000 distinct CDR3 sequences, with about 15% as singletons. This chain joins TRBV27 and TRBJ1-2; tentative D call: TRBD1 (6 bases). Input material: CD8+ T cells from PBMCs. The origin of this receptor is a human donor in good health (CMV status not recorded). Some clones in this sample may be carry-over from other donors' samples. CDR3 sequence reads: CASSLNLGVGGAQGYTF. CDR3 in DNA: TGTGCCAGCAGCCTAAATCTCGGGGTTGGGGGGGCGCAAGGCTACACCTTC.